These 8 T cell receptor beta chains share one sample of origin, sequenced in a study of T cell clonality in common variable immunodeficiency (dated by TCRdb to about 2015). Their antigens remain unidentified. Paper-wide results and their limitations: Fewer deletions and N-nucleotide insertions were reportedly observed in CVID TCRbeta sequences, and highly modified clones with 13 or more V deletions were reportedly absent from CVID TCRbeta sequences.

Library creation used the immunoSEQ multiplex PCR assay. TCRdb took over this immuneACCESS table, retaining in-frame rearrangements with V and J assigned. Such tables are incomplete; in checked studies, under half of the missing clones stem from an unresolved V gene, and the remainder is unexplained. This sample includes 32,000 or so clones, and none of them was observed just once. The top ten constitute 6.1% of the sample. Input material: peripheral blood mononuclear cells. The receptors were gathered from a human donor with common variable immunodeficiency.

For this clone: Read sequence stops 3 residues before the CDR3 end, and the germline J gene provides the missing end. This chain joins TRBV19 and TRBJ1-1, with 10 nucleotides matching TRBD1. This CDR3 spans 18 amino acids. Trimming cost V 5 bases and J 0 bases; bases outside gene matches: 12. CDR1 is LNHDA and CDR2 is SQIVND in the germline V gene (reference sequence). CDR3 residues: CASSPRDRGLGVNTEAFF. Incomplete CDR3 DNA: TGTGCCAGTAGTCCCCGGGACAGGGGACTAGGGGTGAACACTGAA.

The table lists this clone with many counts. The CDR3: CASSHSGVQEETQYF. CDR3 bases read: TGTGCCAGCAGCCACTCGGGAGTACAGGAGGAGACC. This chain joins TRBV12-3 or TRBV12-4 and TRBJ2-5, with D perhaps TRBD2 (6 bases). The observed sequence ends 3 residues before the CDR3 terminus, with the missing tail filled in from the germline J gene. The V and J ends lost 6 bases and 5 bases respectively, with 19 bases between them. This CDR3 has 15 residues.

Worth noting for this clone: The CDR3 end lies 3 residues beyond the end of the read and is filled in from the germline J gene. The chain couples TRBV5-6 to TRBJ2-1, with 7 bases that match TRBD2. Trimming removed 2 bases from V and 5 bases from J; junction bases left unmatched: 7. CDR3 length: 15 amino acids. Germline V lookup: CDR1 SGHDT, CDR2 YYEEEE. The CDR3 loop reads CASSFAGTNDNEQFF. The covered CDR3 bases are TGTGCCAGCAGCTTTGCCGGGACTAACGACAATGAG.

This clone has just a few counts. The read terminates 3 residues ahead of where the CDR3 ends, so the germline J gene completes it. This chain joins TRBV2 and TRBJ1-1, with 10 bases aligning to TRBD1. CDR3 size: 16 residues. The V gene's germline CDR1 is SNHLY and CDR2 FYNNEI. V was pared by 6 bases and J by 0 bases, with 7 bases of the junction left unmatched. Here the CDR3 reads CASRPDRGRMNTEAFF. Partial CDR3 DNA: TGTGCCAGCAGACCCGACAGGGGGCGCATGAACACTGAA.

Only a few counts were recorded for this clone. The read terminates 3 residues before the CDR3 end, so the remaining end is supplied by the germline J gene. The V gene is TRBV2, the J gene TRBJ2-7, with a possible D match to TRBD2 (6 bases). Germline V CDR1 and CDR2: SNHLY, FYNNEI. Trimming stripped 7 bases from V and 0 bases from J, with 10 bases between. The CDR3 is 13 amino acids. The CDR3 sequence: CASTGDPSYEQYF. The CDR3 bases that were read are TGTGCCAGCACGGGGGACCCCTCCTACGAG. The full variable domain, rest sourced from reference TRBV2 and TRBJ2-7, is EPEVTQTPSHQVTQMGQEVILRCVPISNHLYFYWYRQILGQKVEFLVSFYNNEISEKSEIFDDQFSVERPDGSNFTLKIRSTKLEDSAMYFCASTGDPSYEQYFGPGTRLTVT.

A few counts support this clone. The read ends 3 residues shy of where the CDR3 ends; the end is completed using the germline J gene. V gene TRBV6-1 combines with J gene TRBJ1-3; maybe TRBD1 (5 bases). The CDR3 is 16 amino acids. The V gene lost 4 bases and the J gene lost 2 bases, with 15 bases spanning the gap. The germline V gene encodes CDR1 MNHNS and CDR2 SASEGT. CDR3 DNA, as far as it was read: TGTGCCAGCAGTGTCCGGGTGGGGGGACCTGGAAACACC. Translated: CASSVRVGGPGNT. The CDR3 in its entirety is CASSVRVGGPGNTIYF.

This clone was seen repeatedly, ten times or more. The observed sequence ends 3 residues before the CDR3 terminus, with the missing tail filled in from the germline J gene. The rearrangement uses TRBV7-8 and TRBJ2-7, with D perhaps TRBD2 (7 bases). CDR1 and CDR2 (germline): SGHVS, FQNEAQ. The CDR3 has 15 amino acids. V dropped 6 bases and J dropped 4 bases, with 19 bases sitting between them. CDR3 in amino acids: CASSPREGGSYEQYF. CDR3 DNA (partial): TGTGCCAGCAGTCCTCGTGAGGGGGGGAGTTACGAG.

Ten or more counts support this clone. Read coverage stops 3 residues before the CDR3 terminus; the germline J gene supplies the remainder. This chain links TRBV20-1 with TRBJ2-7, with D maybe TRBD1 (6 bases). The V end lost 5 bases, the J end lost 5 bases, and 13 bases lay between the germline ends. Germline assignment: CDR1 DFQATT and CDR2 SNEGSKA (reference sequence). There are 12 residues in the CDR3. The sequenced CDR3 bases are TGCAGTGCTGGCAGACAGGACCACGAG. As protein: CSAGRQDHE. The whole CDR3 sequence reads CSAGRQDHEQYF.